These 8 T cell receptor beta chains were sequenced from one sample in a study of T cells expressing NK-cell markers. TCRdb reprocessed the 5' RACE reads; each CDR3 protein has one entry and no DNA is given. This table holds about 380,000 distinct CDR3 sequences. The specimen was blood T cells: a sorted CD56 or NKG2C T cell subset, CD4+ or CD8+ T cells, or bulk PBMC T cells (not recorded which). These receptors originate from a man aged 18-69 years in good health.

The J gene is TRBJ2-3, the V gene TRBV5-1; TCRdb picks TRBD1, but there is no DNA to check that call. CDR1 is SGHRS, CDR2 YFSETQ, per germline. The CDR3 consists of 16 residues. CDR3 in amino acids: CASSSSPGQGGDTQYF.

The J gene is TRBJ2-7, the V gene TRBV6-1; the TCRdb call, TRBD1, lacks DNA for checking. Germline V gene sequence: CDR1 MNHNS, CDR2 SASEGT. CDR3 length: 15 amino acids. The CDR3 loop is CASGRETQAGNEQYF.

The genes are TRBV10-3 and TRBJ2-3; no DNA is available, so the TRBD2 call from TCRdb remains unchecked. This CDR3 is built from 18 residues. The germline V gene has CDR1 ENHRY and CDR2 SYGVKD. The CDR3 spells CAISEPSSASGGKDTQYF.

The chain links TRBV27 to TRBJ1-1; the D call of TRBD1 rests on TCRdb alone, since no DNA is present to check it. CDR3 length: 16 residues. In germline, CDR1 is MNHEY, CDR2 SMNVEV (reference sequence). The CDR3: CASSSRVAYLNTEAFF.

The rearrangement links TRBV4-1 to TRBJ2-3; no DNA is available, so the TRBD2 call from TCRdb remains unchecked. Germline V lookup: CDR1 MGHRA, CDR2 YSYEKL. The CDR3 runs 16 residues. CDR3 in amino acids: CASSRPLAGVPDTQYF.

The chain links TRBV5-1 to TRBJ2-1; no DNA is available, so the TRBD1 call from TCRdb remains unchecked. CDR1 is SGHRS and CDR2 is YFSETQ in the germline V gene. The CDR3 contains 16 residues. CDR3: CASSSLSGPSGNEQFF.

The rearrangement links TRBV15 to TRBJ1-1; TCRdb selects TRBD1, and the lack of DNA leaves this call unchecked. The CDR3 totals 18 residues. The germline V gene has CDR1 LNHNV and CDR2 YYDKDF (reference sequence). CDR3 residues: CATSRRYTMGPMNTEAFF. The variable domain in full, completed from reference TRBV15 and TRBJ1-1, reads DAMVIQNPRYQVTQFGKPVTLSCSQTLNHNVMYWYQQKSSQAPKLLFHYYDKDFNNEADTPDNFQSRRPNTSFCFLDIRSPGLGDTAMYLCATSRRYTMGPMNTEAFFGQGTRLTVV.

The CDR3 loop is CSKPMDRDQPQHF. V gene TRBV20-1 combines with J gene TRBJ1-5; TCRdb's D call, TRBD1, is unchecked because there is no DNA. The CDR3 sequence is 13 residues long. CDR1 and CDR2 (germline): DFQATT, SNEGSKA (reference sequence).